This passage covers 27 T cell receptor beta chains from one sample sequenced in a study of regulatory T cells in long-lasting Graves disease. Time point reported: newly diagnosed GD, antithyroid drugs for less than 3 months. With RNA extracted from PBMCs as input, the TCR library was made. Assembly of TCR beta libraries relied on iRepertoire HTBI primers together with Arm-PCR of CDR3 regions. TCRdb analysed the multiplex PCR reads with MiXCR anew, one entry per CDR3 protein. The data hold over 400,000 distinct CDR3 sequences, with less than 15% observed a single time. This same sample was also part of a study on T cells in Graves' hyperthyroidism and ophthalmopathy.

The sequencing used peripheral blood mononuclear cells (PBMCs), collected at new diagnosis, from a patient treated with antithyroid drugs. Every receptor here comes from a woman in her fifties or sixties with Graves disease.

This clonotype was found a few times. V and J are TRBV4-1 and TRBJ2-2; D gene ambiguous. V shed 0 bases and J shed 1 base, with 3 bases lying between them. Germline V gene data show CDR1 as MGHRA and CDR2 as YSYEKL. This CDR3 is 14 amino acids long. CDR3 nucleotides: TGCGCCAGCAGCCAAGAACTGAACACCGGGGAGCTGTTTTTT. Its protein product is CASSQELNTGELFF.

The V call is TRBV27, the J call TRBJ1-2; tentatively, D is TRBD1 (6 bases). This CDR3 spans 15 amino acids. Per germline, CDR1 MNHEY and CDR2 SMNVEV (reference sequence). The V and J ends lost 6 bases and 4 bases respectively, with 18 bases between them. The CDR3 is CASRPTTGPRYGYTF. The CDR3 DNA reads TGTGCCAGCAGACCAACGACAGGTCCGCGCTATGGCTACACCTTC.

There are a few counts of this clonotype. DNA of the CDR3: TGCGCCAGCAGCTTGGGGACTAGCGGGACTAGCACAGATACGCAGTATTTT. Translating gives CASSLGTSGTSTDTQYF. The chain uses TRBV5-1 and TRBJ2-3, with 12 bases that match TRBD2. The CDR3 is 17 amino acids. Trimming cost V 0 bases and J 0 bases; bases outside gene matches: 2. CDR1 is SGHRS and CDR2 is YFSETQ in the germline V gene.

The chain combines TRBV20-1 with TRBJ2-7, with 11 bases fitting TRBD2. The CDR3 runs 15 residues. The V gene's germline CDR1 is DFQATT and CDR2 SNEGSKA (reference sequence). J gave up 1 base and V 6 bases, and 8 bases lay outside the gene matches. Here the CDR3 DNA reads TGCAGTGCGAAATATAGCGGGAGGGCGTCCTACGAGCAGTACTTC. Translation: CSAKYSGRASYEQYF.

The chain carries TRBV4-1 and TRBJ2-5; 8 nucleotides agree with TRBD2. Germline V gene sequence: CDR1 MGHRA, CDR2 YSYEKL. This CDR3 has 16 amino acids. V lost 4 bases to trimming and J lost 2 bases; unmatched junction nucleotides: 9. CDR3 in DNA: TGCGCCAGCAGCCCTATCGGTGGCGGGGGGCAAGAGACCCAGTACTTC. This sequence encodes CASSPIGGGGQETQYF.

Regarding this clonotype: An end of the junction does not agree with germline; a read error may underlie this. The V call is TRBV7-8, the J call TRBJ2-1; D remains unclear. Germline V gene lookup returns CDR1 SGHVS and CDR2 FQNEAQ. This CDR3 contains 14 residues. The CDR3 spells CAGSLGQAVNEQFF. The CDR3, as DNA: TGTGCCGGCAGCTTAGGTCAGGCCGTAAATGAGCAGTTCTTC.

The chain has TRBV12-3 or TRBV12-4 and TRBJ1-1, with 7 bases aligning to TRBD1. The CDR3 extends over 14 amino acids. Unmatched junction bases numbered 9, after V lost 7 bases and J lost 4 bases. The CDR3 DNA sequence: TGTGCCAGCACCTCGACAGGGTTTCTCACTGAAGCTTTCTTT. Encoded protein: CASTSTGFLTEAFF.

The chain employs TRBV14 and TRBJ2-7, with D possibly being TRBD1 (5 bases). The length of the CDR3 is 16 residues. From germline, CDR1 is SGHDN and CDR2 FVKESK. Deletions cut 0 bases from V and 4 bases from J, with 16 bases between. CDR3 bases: TGTGCCAGCAGCCAAGAACCCGACAGAAAAGTGTACGAGCAGTACTTC. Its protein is CASSQEPDRKVYEQYF.

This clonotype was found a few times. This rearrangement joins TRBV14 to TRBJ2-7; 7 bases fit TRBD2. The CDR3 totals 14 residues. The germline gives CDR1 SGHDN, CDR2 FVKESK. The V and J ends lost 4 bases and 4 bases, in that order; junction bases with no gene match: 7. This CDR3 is CASSPTMGGYEQYF. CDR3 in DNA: TGTGCCAGCAGCCCTACAATGGGAGGGTACGAGCAGTACTTC.

CDR3 region: CASSLPGNYGYTF. As DNA, the CDR3 is TGTGCCAGCAGCTTACCCGGGAACTATGGCTACACCTTC. The chain carries TRBV7-2 and TRBJ1-2; no firm D call. Germline lookup yields CDR1 SGHTA and CDR2 FQGNSA. The CDR3 covers 13 residues. V was pared by 2 bases and J by 2 bases, with 6 bases between.

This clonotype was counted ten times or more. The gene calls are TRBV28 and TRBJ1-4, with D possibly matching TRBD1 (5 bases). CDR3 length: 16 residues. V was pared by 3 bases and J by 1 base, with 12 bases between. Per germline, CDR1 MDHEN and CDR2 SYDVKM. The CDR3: CASSLEGTLTNEKLFF. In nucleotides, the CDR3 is TGTGCCAGCAGTTTGGAGGGGACTCTAACTAATGAAAAACTGTTTTTT.

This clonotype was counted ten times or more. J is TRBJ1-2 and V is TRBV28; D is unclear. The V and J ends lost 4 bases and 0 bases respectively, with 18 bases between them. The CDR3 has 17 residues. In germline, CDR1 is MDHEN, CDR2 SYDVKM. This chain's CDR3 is CASSSSTYLSPNYGYTF. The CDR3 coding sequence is TGTGCCAGCAGTTCATCGACATACCTCTCACCTAACTATGGCTACACCTTC.

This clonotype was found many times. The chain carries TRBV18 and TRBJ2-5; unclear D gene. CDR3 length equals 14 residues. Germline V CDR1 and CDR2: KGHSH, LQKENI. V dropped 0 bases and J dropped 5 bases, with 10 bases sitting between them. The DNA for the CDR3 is TGTGCCAGCTCACCACCTCAGTCCTTTGAGACCCAGTACTTC. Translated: CASSPPQSFETQYF.

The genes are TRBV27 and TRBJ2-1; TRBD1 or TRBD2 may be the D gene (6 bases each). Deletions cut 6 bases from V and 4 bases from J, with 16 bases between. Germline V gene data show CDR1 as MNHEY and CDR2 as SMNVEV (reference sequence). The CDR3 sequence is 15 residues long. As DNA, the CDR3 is TGTGCCAGCAGAGTAGGGGGGAGACCGTACAATGAGCAGTTCTTC. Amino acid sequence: CASRVGGRPYNEQFF.

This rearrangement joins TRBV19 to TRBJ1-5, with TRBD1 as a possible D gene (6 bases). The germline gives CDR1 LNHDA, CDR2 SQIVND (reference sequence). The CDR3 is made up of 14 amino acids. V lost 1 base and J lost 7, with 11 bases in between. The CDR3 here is CASSIGGGPQPQHF. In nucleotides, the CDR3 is TGTGCCAGTAGTATAGGAGGGGGGCCACAGCCCCAGCATTTT.

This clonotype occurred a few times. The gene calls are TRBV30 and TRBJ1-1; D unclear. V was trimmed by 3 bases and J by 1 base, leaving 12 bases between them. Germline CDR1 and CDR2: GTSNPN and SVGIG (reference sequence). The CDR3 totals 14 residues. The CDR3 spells CAWRPPSRNTEAFF. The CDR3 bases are TGTGCCTGGAGGCCCCCGTCAAGGAACACTGAAGCTTTCTTT.

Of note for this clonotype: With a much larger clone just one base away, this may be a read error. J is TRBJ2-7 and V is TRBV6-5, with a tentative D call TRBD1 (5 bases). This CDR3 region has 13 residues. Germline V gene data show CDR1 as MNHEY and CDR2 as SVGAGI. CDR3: CTSSYDSDYEQYF. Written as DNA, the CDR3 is TGTACCAGCAGTTACGACAGTGACTACGAGCAGTACTTC.

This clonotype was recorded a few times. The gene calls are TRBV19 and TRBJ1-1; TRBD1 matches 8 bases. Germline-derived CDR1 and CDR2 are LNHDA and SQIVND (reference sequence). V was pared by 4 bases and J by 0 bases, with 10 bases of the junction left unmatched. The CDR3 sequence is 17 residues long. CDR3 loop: CASSKTGTGYLNTEAFF. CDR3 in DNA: TGTGCCAGTAGTAAAACCGGGACAGGATATTTGAACACTGAAGCTTTCTTT.

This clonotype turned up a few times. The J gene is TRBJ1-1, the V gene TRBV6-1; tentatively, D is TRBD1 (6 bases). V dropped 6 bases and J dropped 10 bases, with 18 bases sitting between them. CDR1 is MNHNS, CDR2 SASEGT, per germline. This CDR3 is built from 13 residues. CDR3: CASRGDRRDGAFF. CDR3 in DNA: TGTGCCAGCAGGGGAGACAGGCGGGACGGAGCTTTCTTT.

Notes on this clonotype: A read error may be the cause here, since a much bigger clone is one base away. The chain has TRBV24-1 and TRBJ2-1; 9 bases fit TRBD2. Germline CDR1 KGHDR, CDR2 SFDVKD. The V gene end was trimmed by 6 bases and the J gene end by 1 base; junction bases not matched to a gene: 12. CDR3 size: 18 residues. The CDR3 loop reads CATSQRGVPKRSYNEQFF. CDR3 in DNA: TGTGCCACCAGTCAGCGGGGGGTCCCGAAAAGATCCTACAATGAGCAGTTCTTC.

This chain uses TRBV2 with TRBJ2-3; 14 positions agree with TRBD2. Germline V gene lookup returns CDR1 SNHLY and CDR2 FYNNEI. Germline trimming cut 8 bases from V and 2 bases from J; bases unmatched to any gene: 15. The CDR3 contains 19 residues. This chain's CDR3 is CASPLPGLAGEAVTDTQYF. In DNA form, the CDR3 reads TGTGCCAGCCCCCTACCGGGACTAGCGGGAGAGGCGGTCACAGATACGCAGTATTTT.

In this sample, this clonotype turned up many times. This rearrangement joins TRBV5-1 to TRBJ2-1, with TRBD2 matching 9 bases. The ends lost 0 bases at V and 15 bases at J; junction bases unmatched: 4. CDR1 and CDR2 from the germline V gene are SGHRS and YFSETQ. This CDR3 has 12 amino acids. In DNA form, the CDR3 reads TGCGCCAGCAGCTTGGAAGGCGGGAGGGGGTTCTTC. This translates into CASSLEGGRGFF. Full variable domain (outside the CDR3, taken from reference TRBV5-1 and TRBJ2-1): KAGVTQTPRYLIKTRGQQVTLSCSPISGHRSVSWYQQTPGQGLQFLFEYFSETQRNKGNFPGRFSGRQFSNSRSEMNVSTLELGDSALYLCASSLEGGRGFFGPGTRLTVL.

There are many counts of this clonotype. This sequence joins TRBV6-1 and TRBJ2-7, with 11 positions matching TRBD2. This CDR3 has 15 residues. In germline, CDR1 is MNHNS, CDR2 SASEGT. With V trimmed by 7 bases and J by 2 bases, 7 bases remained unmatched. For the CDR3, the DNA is TGTGCCAGCATCAACCTAGCGGGAGGCGCCTACGAGCAGTACTTC. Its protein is CASINLAGGAYEQYF.

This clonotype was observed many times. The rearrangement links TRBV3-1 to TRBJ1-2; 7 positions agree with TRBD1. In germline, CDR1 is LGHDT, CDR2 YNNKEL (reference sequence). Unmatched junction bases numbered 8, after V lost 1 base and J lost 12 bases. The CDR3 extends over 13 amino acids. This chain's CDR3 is CASSQGGDRRDTF. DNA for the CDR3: TGTGCCAGCAGCCAAGGGGGGGACAGAAGGGACACCTTC.

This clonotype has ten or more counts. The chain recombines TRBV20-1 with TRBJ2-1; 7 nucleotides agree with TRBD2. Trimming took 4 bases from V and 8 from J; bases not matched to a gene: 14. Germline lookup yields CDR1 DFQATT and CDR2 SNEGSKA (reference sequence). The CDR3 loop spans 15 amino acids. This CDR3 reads CSAIDVAGVPYEQFF. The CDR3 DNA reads TGCAGTGCTATAGACGTGGCGGGAGTTCCCTATGAGCAGTTCTTC.

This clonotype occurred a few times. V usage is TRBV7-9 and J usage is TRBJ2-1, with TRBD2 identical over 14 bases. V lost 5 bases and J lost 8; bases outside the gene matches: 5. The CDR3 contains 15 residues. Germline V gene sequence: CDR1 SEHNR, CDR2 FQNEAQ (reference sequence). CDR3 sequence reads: CASSRLAGGLDEQFF. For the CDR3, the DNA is TGTGCCAGCAGCCGACTAGCGGGAGGGCTCGATGAGCAGTTCTTC.

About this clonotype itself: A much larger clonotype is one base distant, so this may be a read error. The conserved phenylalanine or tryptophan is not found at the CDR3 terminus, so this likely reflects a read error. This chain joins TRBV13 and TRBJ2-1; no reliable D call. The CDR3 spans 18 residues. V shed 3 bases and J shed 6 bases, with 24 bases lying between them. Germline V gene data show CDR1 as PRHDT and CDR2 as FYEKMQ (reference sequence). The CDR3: CASSFGLTGTLVSNEQFC. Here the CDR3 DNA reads TGTGCCAGCAGCTTTGGGCTGACTGGCACCTTAGTAAGCAATGAGCAGTTCTGC.